This record covers a single TCR beta chain. This clonotype was observed once. The specificity of this receptor is unknown. No clone much larger than this one lies a single base away; base qualities are absent. A lone read is weak support. This sample stems from a study of CD8 T cells in Susac syndrome (dated 2019 in TCRdb). Regarding the study in general: Of the Susac syndrome patients who were sequenced, fewer than 10 were in clinical remission while about six had clinically active disease. At blood withdrawal, Susac syndrome patients were therapy-naive, treated with corticosteroids (with IVIg additionally given to some), or treated with IVIg alone. Repertoire sequencing was used to test whether CD8+ T cell activation and differentiation in Susac syndrome was antigen driven. Points the paper makes about the study in general: In the CD4+ T cell repertoire of Susac syndrome patients, clonal expansion was not detected. The number of individuals in the TCR sequencing and HLA analysis was acknowledged as relatively small.

RNA was extracted using the RNeasy kit, and roughly 0.45 to 1 microgram was reverse transcribed with random hexamers. TCR beta CDR3 regions were amplified with the immunoSEQ multiplex PCR assay covering 54 Vbeta and 13 Jbeta segments. PCR amplification bias was corrected using a synthetic template baseline for primer optimization and computational correction. From the authors' description of their analysis: Reads were annotated to V, D and J genes per IMGT and analyzed with immunoSEQ Analyzer, keeping only productive sequences. Clonality was calculated as one minus the Shannon entropy normalized by log2 of the number of productive unique sequences. Public and private clones were assessed among the 100 most prevalent clones of each patient and control. Clones were defined as Susac-specific when absent from the healthy and MS cohorts, from about a thousand published viral clones and from other ImmuneACCESS disease sequences. The public reads were reanalyzed by TCRdb: fastp trimming at Q25, MiXCR alignment, in-frame beta chains only. Each CDR3 protein gets just one entry, which takes the most common genes and DNA from the rows behind it. In this record, the V and J calls reflect TCRdb's handling and not the investigators' own analysis. The sample contains 95,000 to 150,000 distinct CDR3 sequences, nearly 96% of them found a single time. Jointly, the top ten make up over 0.12% of the sample.

High-throughput TCR beta sequencing profiled peripheral blood CD8+ and CD4+ T cells from healthy donors, Susac syndrome patients and multiple sclerosis patients. The Susac syndrome patients fulfilled recently defined diagnostic criteria for either definite or probable disease. Bulk CD8+ and CD4+ T cells were purified by magnetic negative isolation, whereas CD8+ TEMRA cells were enriched by FACS. Blood was drawn into EDTA tubes, processed within 24 hours, and PBMCs were isolated by density gradient centrifugation. PBMCs intended for TCR sequencing were frozen in liquid nitrogen and were later thawed in a 37 degrees C water bath. A purity of at least 90% was achieved for sorted or isolated CD4+, CD8+ and CD8+ TEMRA cells. Sequenced: CD4+ T cells from PBMCs. This receptor was obtained from a human donor with Susac syndrome.

In nucleotides, the sequence is TGTGCCAGCAGCCAACCCCGGGTTGAAGCTTTCTTT. Protein translation: CASSQPRVEAFF. The chain is made from TRBV28 and TRBJ1-1; confidence is insufficient to name the D gene. CDR1 MDHEN and CDR2 SYDVKM are derived from the germline V gene. The CDR3 covers 12 residues, taking in both the cysteine and the phenylalanine. Just CDR3 DNA is preserved here, 36 bases in frame from base 1. The V end loses 6 bases and the J end loses 7 bases, and a stretch of 12 bases separates them.